Here is one T cell receptor (beta chain) with its context. Its antigen is currently unknown. These data originate in a study of cytomegalovirus exposure and HLA in healthy donors. The CDR3 has 15 residues. The V gene end was trimmed by 4 bases and the J gene end by 2 bases; junction bases not matched to a gene: 7. CDR1 and CDR2 (germline): SGHRS, YFSETQ. Study results and limitations: A later analysis found that most CMV-associated TCR beta chains appeared HLA-restricted.

60 Vbeta and 13 Jbeta primers were used in PCR. This table comes from immunoSEQ multiplex PCR, and its TCRdb copy is limited to in-frame clones, with some not included. The sample has approximately 120,000 clones, more than 70% seen once. Sequenced material: PBMCs. This TCR derives from a man younger than 40 in good health and CMV-seronegative. The gene calls are TRBV5-1 and TRBJ2-7; the match to TRBD1 covers 9 bases. The CDR3 region is CASSAGTGFAYEQYF. CDR3 nucleotide sequence: TGCGCCAGCAGCGCCGGGACAGGGTTTGCCTACGAGCAGTACTTC. The variable domain in full, with the rest retrieved from reference TRBV5-1 and TRBJ2-7, is KAGVTQTPRYLIKTRGQQVTLSCSPISGHRSVSWYQQTPGQGLQFLFEYFSETQRNKGNFPGRFSGRQFSNSRSEMNVSTLELGDSALYLCASSAGTGFAYEQYFGPGTRLTVT.